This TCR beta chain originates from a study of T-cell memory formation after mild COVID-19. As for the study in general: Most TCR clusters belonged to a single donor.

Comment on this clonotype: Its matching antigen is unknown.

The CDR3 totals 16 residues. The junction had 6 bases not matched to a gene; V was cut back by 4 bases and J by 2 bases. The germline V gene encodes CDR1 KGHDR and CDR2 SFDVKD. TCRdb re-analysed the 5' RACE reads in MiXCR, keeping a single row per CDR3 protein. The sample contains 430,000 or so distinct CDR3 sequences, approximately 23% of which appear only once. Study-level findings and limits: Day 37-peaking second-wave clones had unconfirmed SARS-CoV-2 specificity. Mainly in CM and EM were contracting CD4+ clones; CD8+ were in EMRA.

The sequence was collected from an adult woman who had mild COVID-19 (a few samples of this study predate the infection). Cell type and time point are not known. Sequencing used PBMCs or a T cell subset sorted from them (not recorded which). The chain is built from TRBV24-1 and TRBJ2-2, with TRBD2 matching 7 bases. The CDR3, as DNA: TGTGCCACCAGTGAGCAAGCTAGCGGCAACACCGGGGAGCTGTTTTTT. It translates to CATSEQASGNTGELFF.